This TCR beta chain was sequenced during a study of CXCR3-negative and CXCR3-positive naive CD8 T cells. Study-wide results and caveats: Between one naive subset and the other, surface CD5 was comparable, and TCR strength was inferred from TRB CDR3 properties. Compared with CXCR3-negative naive cells, CXCR3-positive naive cells showed more hydrophobic TRB CDR3s. The study found comparably high diversity in both naive subsets and much lower diversity in memory CD8+ cells. Cryopreserved PBMCs had partly decreased CXCR3 expression; fresh PBMCs were used in most assays.

Notes on this clonotype: Antigen: not known.

Germline V gene lookup returns CDR1 SEHNR and CDR2 FQNEAQ (reference sequence). The CDR3 is 13 residues long. The study sorted every CD8+ T cell subset in triplicate at 300,000 cells each. In preparing the TRB cDNA libraries, 5' RACE with UMI labels was used. TCRdb processed the 5' RACE reads again and assigns one entry to each CDR3 protein, with no DNA. The sample table includes 150,000 or so distinct CDR3 sequences. The sequence was obtained from a human donor in good health. Some clones in this sample may be carry-over from other donors' samples. V gene TRBV7-9 combines with J gene TRBJ2-1. Sequences were obtained from naive CXCR3+ CD8+ T cells from blood. Subset here: CD45RO-CCR7+CD27+CD95- naive CD8+ T cells expressing CXCR3 (TNR3+). The chain's CDR3 is CASSLPLAAEQFF.